This T cell receptor (beta chain) was retrieved from a study of CD8 T cells in ankylosing spondylitis. TCRdb ran MiXCR on the 5' RACE reads and lists one entry per CDR3 protein. The sample carries about 300,000 distinct CDR3 sequences, under 25% recorded once. With 6 bases clipped from V and 2 bases from J, the junction kept 5 bases outside the gene matches. This CDR3 comprises 14 residues. CDR1 is DFQATT, CDR2 SNEGSKA, per germline (reference sequence). Source material: blood, either unsorted or a sorted T cell fraction (not recorded which). The V call is TRBV20-1, the J call TRBJ2-3; 10 bases match TRBD2. The receptor comes from a female donor with ankylosing spondylitis or in good health (not recorded which). The CDR3 sequence: CSAEAGGPTDTQYF. DNA for the CDR3: TGCAGTGCGGAAGCGGGAGGGCCCACAGATACGCAGTATTTT.